This T cell receptor beta chain was sequenced in a study of cytomegalovirus exposure and HLA in healthy donors. The study ran its PCR with 60 Vbeta and 13 Jbeta primers. Sequencing was performed with immunoSEQ multiplex PCR; in TCRdb, only in-frame clones are kept and a portion is missing. The sample contains approximately 60,000 clones, around 83% of which appear only once. V lost 2 bases to trimming and J lost 1 base, with 6 bases between them. This CDR3 comprises 13 residues. Germline V gene sequence: CDR1 LGHNT, CDR2 FRNRAP. The receptor comes from a young man in good health and CMV-seronegative. The sequencing input was PBMCs. The V gene is TRBV12-5, the J gene TRBJ2-7, with D maybe TRBD2 (5 bases). In DNA form, the CDR3 reads TGTGCTAGTGGTTTGAGCGGTTCCTACGAGCAGTACTTC. Amino acids: CASGLSGSYEQYF.